This T cell receptor beta chain was sequenced for a study of cytomegalovirus exposure and HLA in healthy donors. General observations from the study: The study reported that TCR beta sequences accurately predicted HLA-A and HLA-B alleles in most subjects. Donors belonging to an Asian-associated ancestry cluster reportedly showed fewer N-insertions in productive TCRs than the roughly 670-donor mean, according to what a later analysis found. Reportedly, cytomegalovirus status was diagnosed with high sensitivity and specificity.

Concerning this clone: The antigen is unknown. The sample contains more than one DNA sequence encoding this CDR3.

The PCR was carried out with 60 Vbeta primers and 13 Jbeta primers. TCRdb's table, derived via immunoSEQ multiplex PCR, lists solely in-frame clones and lacks some. The sample shows roughly 200,000 clones, 85% of them seen only once. The sequencing sample was made of PBMCs. The clonotype originates from a woman aged 50 to 65 in good health and CMV-seronegative.

CDR3 DNA: TGTGCCAGCAGCCCCGGGACTACTACCTACGAGCAGTACTTC. As protein: CASSPGTTTYEQYF. The chain is built from TRBV28 and TRBJ2-7; 7 bases are a match to TRBD2. Germline CDR1 is MDHEN and CDR2 is SYDVKM. V shed 6 bases, J shed 2 bases, and the junction held 7 bases outside the gene matches. The CDR3 sequence is 14 residues long. Full variable domain (missing parts from reference TRBV28 and TRBJ2-7): DVKVTQSSRYLVKRTGEKVFLECVQDMDHENMFWYRQDPGLGLRLIYFSYDVKMKEKGDIPEGYSVSREKKERFSLILESASTNQTSMYLCASSPGTTTYEQYFGPGTRLTVT.